This record looks at one T cell receptor (delta chain) sequence and its context. No antigen is known for it. This likely came from a read error, as a far larger clone is one base away. The library was made by RT-PCR. Sequencing was performed on an Illumina MiSeq. Clones were re-identified by TCRdb from the public reads with CATT, and rows with the same DNA were merged. The sample table shows roughly 740 delta-chain clones, and roughly three fifths are seen once. The ten largest account for more than 25% of the sample. The germline V gene specifies GEAIGNYY as CDR1 and EKD as CDR2. The CDR3 spans 13 residues, from the cysteine through the phenylalanine. The only DNA kept is the CDR3, 39 bases in frame from the first base. The data were obtained in a study of gammadelta T cells in human blood (dated by TCRdb to 2020 to 2021). What the research found in general, with its limitations: In the study, polyclonal expansion of innate gamma-delta T cells immediately after birth was reported to appear to be driven by microbial exposure.

The sequenced material came from Vgamma9Vdelta2 gamma-delta T cells from cord blood. The receptor was isolated from a newborn. The rearranged chain carries TRDV2 and TRDJ1, and TRDD3 matches 9 of the central bases. In nucleotide form, the sequence is TGTGCCGCAACGGGGATACGACCCGATAAACGCATCTTT. This yields the protein CAATGIRPDKRIF.